Below, 31 T cell receptor beta chains from the same sample are listed, as sequenced in a study of T cells after yellow fever vaccination. MiXCR was run by TCRdb on the 5' RACE reads, yielding one entry per CDR3 protein. The sample yields approximately 550,000 distinct CDR3 sequences, 15% to 20% seen once. The source was PBMCs, collected 15 days after the yellow fever booster vaccination. The receptors stem from a man under 40 who received the YFV17D yellow fever vaccine.

This clonotype was observed a few times. J is TRBJ1-2 and V is TRBV9; D remains unclear. CDR1 is SGDLS, CDR2 YYNGEE, per germline. Between the trimmed V and J ends, which lost 0 bases and 4 bases, there was a span of 13 bases. This CDR3 spans 15 amino acids. CDR3: CASSVVDSVSYGYTF. For the CDR3, the DNA is TGTGCCAGCAGCGTAGTGGATTCAGTGAGCTATGGCTACACCTTC.

This clonotype came up a few times. The chain joins TRBV29-1 to TRBJ2-4; D unclear. CDR3 length: 13 amino acids. V was cut by 4 bases and J by 2 bases, with 9 bases left in between. CDR1 and CDR2 (germline): SQVTM, ANQGSEA. The CDR3 nucleotides are TGCAGCGTTGTCGGGTGGTCCAAAAACATTCAGTACTTC. Translated, it gives CSVVGWSKNIQYF.

The rearrangement uses TRBV6-5 and TRBJ2-2; 7 bases are a match to TRBD1. The J segment lost 0 bases and the V segment lost 0 bases, leaving 4 bases of the junction unmatched. From germline, CDR1 is MNHEY and CDR2 SVGAGI. The CDR3 consists of 17 residues. The CDR3 region has the DNA TGTGCCAGCAGTTACTCGTTCGGGACAGCGAACACCGGGGAGCTGTTTTTT. It is translated as CASSYSFGTANTGELFF.

This sequence joins TRBV12-3 or TRBV12-4 and TRBJ2-1; the D gene is possibly TRBD2 (6 bases). Trimming stripped 5 bases from V and 10 bases from J, with 12 bases between. The CDR3 runs 12 residues. The CDR3 spells CASSGTGLEQFF. The CDR3 nucleotides are TGTGCCAGCAGTGGGACGGGACTCGAGCAGTTCTTC.

This clonotype appeared a few times. The chain employs TRBV7-3 and TRBJ2-2; no reliable D call. CDR3 length: 13 residues. The germline gives CDR1 SGHTA, CDR2 FQGTGA. Trimming cost V 5 bases and J 9 bases, with 13 bases left between them. CDR3 sequence (DNA): TGTGCCAGCAGCAAAGTCCCTTTCCGGGAGCTGTTTTTT. The encoded protein is CASSKVPFRELFF.

This clonotype has just a few counts. The rearrangement links TRBV7-2 to TRBJ2-1, with 7 positions matching TRBD1. In germline, CDR1 is SGHTA, CDR2 FQGNSA. The CDR3 covers 15 residues. V lost 6 bases and J lost 5; bases outside the gene matches: 10. CDR3 coding DNA: TGTGCCAGCAGTTCATCCCTGGACAGGAACAATGAGCAGTTCTTC. It specifies CASSSSLDRNNEQFF.

The chain joins TRBV27 to TRBJ2-7; D gene uncertain. CDR3 length equals 13 residues. Looked up from germline, CDR1 is MNHEY and CDR2 is SMNVEV (reference sequence). Trimming stripped 4 bases from V and 7 bases from J, with 14 bases between. CDR3 nucleotide sequence: TGTGCCAGCAGTTCCGGCCCCCTTTGGGAGCAGTACTTC. Protein sequence: CASSSGPLWEQYF.

This chain uses TRBV10-3 with TRBJ2-3; 14 nucleotides match TRBD2. This CDR3 is built from 14 residues. Per germline, CDR1 ENHRY and CDR2 SYGVKD. Germline trimming cut 9 bases from V and 4 bases from J; bases unmatched to any gene: 3. CDR3 in DNA: TGTGCCATGGGGACTAGCGGGAGCGCAGATACGCAGTATTTT. Its protein product is CAMGTSGSADTQYF.

This clonotype was picked up a small number of times. The chain recombines TRBV5-6 with TRBJ1-4; 7 positions agree with TRBD1. Per germline, CDR1 SGHDT and CDR2 YYEEEE. The ends lost 2 bases at V and 7 bases at J; junction bases unmatched: 5. This CDR3 contains 14 residues. CDR3 sequence reads: CASSLQGRVEKLFF. The CDR3 DNA follows: TGTGCCAGCAGCTTACAGGGGCGAGTTGAAAAACTGTTTTTT.

This clonotype came up many times. J is TRBJ2-1 and V is TRBV28; D unresolved. Germline CDR1 is MDHEN and CDR2 is SYDVKM. CDR3 length equals 11 residues. V was clipped by 3 bases and J by 15 bases, with 12 bases between them. The CDR3: CASSLPPQRFF. The CDR3 nucleotides are TGTGCCAGCAGTTTGCCCCCCCAGCGGTTCTTC. Together with reference TRBV28 and TRBJ2-1, the CDR3 gives the full variable domain: DVKVTQSSRYLVKRTGEKVFLECVQDMDHENMFWYRQDPGLGLRLIYFSYDVKMKEKGDIPEGYSVSREKKERFSLILESASTNQTSMYLCASSLPPQRFFGPGTRLTVL.

The genes are TRBV5-5 and TRBJ2-1; TRBD2 aligns across 10 bases. The CDR3 runs 15 residues. Per the germline V gene, CDR1 is SGHKS and CDR2 is YYEKEE (reference sequence). The ends lost 4 bases at V and 9 bases at J; junction bases unmatched: 10. CDR3 nucleotide sequence: TGTGCCAGCAGCCCTAGCGGGAGCAACGAACTTGAGCAGTTCTTC. Translation: CASSPSGSNELEQFF.

The CDR3 reads CASSFGGLSSGANVLTF. The DNA of the CDR3 is TGTGCCAGCAGCTTCGGGGGACTCTCCTCTGGGGCCAACGTCCTGACTTTC. The chain employs TRBV5-4 and TRBJ2-6; D might be TRBD2 (6 bases). Trimming stripped 2 bases from V and 0 bases from J, with 12 bases between. CDR1 is SGHNT and CDR2 is YYREEE in the germline V gene (reference sequence). The CDR3 contains 17 residues.

This clonotype has more than one count but fewer than ten. The V and J genes are TRBV5-1 and TRBJ1-2; D is unclear. V gave up 1 base and J gave up 4 bases, with 14 bases separating them. CDR3 length: 15 amino acids. The V gene's germline CDR1 is SGHRS and CDR2 YFSETQ. CDR3: CASSLSGLSRYGYTF. The CDR3 nucleotides read TGCGCCAGCAGCTTGTCCGGTTTGAGCCGCTATGGCTACACCTTC.

The V gene is TRBV7-8, the J gene TRBJ2-2; the match to TRBD1 covers 7 bases. This CDR3 contains 17 residues. CDR1 is SGHVS, CDR2 FQNEAQ, per germline. V lost 10 bases to trimming and J lost 2 bases; unmatched junction nucleotides: 16. The CDR3 is CAIRQGTNSINTGELFF. CDR3 nucleotide sequence: TGTGCCATCCGACAGGGTACGAACTCAATCAACACCGGGGAGCTGTTTTTT.

V is TRBV10-2 and J is TRBJ1-2; no reliable D call. The V gene's germline CDR1 is WSHSY and CDR2 SAAADI. This CDR3 has 13 amino acids. With 5 bases removed from V and 4 bases from J, the gap between germline ends came to 11 bases. CDR3 amino acids: CASSPLQTYGYTF. CDR3 DNA sequence: TGCGCCAGCAGTCCCCTACAGACCTATGGCTACACCTTC.

This clonotype was seen a handful of times. The genes are TRBV20-1 and TRBJ2-7; D call uncertain. Germline assignment: CDR1 DFQATT and CDR2 SNEGSKA (reference sequence). The CDR3 is made up of 13 amino acids. V lost 3 bases to trimming and J lost 3 bases, with 12 bases between them. This chain's CDR3 is CSASRPNFYEQYF. The CDR3 DNA sequence: TGCAGTGCTAGTCGTCCAAACTTCTACGAGCAGTACTTC.

This clonotype was counted ten times or more. This chain joins TRBV4-1 and TRBJ2-1, with D possibly matching TRBD2 (5 bases). The CDR3 sequence is 16 residues long. Trimming stripped 1 base from V and 0 bases from J, with 10 bases between. Germline loops: CDR1 MGHRA, CDR2 YSYEKL. The CDR3 DNA follows: TGCGCCAGCAGCCAAGTCGGGAAAAGCTCCTACAATGAGCAGTTCTTC. It yields the protein CASSQVGKSSYNEQFF.

This clonotype was recorded a few times. The genes are TRBV10-1 and TRBJ2-7; 7 bases match TRBD1. V dropped 3 bases and J dropped 6; count of bases not matched to a gene: 8. CDR3 size: 14 residues. Germline V CDR1 and CDR2: WNHNN, SYGVQD (reference sequence). The CDR3 loop is CASSEAQGIGEQYF. DNA of the CDR3: TGCGCCAGCAGTGAAGCACAGGGGATCGGCGAGCAGTACTTC.

This clonotype was observed a handful of times. The chain joins TRBV6-1 to TRBJ2-1; 11 positions match TRBD2. The germline V gene encodes CDR1 MNHNS and CDR2 SASEGT. With V trimmed by 6 bases and J by 16 bases, 11 bases remained unmatched. The CDR3 totals 13 residues. Here the CDR3 reads CASSLSGRAPFFF. The CDR3 region has the DNA TGTGCCAGCAGCCTTAGCGGGAGGGCCCCCTTCTTCTTC.

J is TRBJ2-1 and V is TRBV6-5; the D gene is possibly TRBD2 (6 bases). V lost 0 bases and J 6 bases, leaving 9 bases between the germline ends. The CDR3 spans 14 residues. Germline V gene lookup returns CDR1 MNHEY and CDR2 SVGAGI. The DNA of the CDR3 is TGTGCCAGCAGTTACTCTGGAGGGGTCAATGAGCAGTTCTTC. Translation gives CASSYSGGVNEQFF.

In its sample, this clonotype was seen a few times. The chain employs TRBV27 and TRBJ2-5; D is perhaps TRBD2 (5 bases). The germline V and J ends were trimmed by 0 bases and 4 bases, with 12 bases remaining between them. The length of the CDR3 is 15 residues. Germline values: CDR1 MNHEY, CDR2 SMNVEV (reference sequence). The CDR3 spells CASSLSYLAGETQYF. The CDR3 coding sequence is TGTGCCAGCAGTTTATCGTACCTAGCAGGAGAGACCCAGTACTTC.

This clonotype showed up just a few times. This rearrangement joins TRBV6-6 to TRBJ2-5; the match to TRBD1 covers 9 bases. Germline V CDR1 and CDR2: MNHNY, SVGAGI (reference sequence). The CDR3 contains 13 residues. The ends lost 10 bases at V and 4 bases at J; junction bases unmatched: 7. CDR3 residues: CATGTGSRETQYF. In nucleotides, the CDR3 is TGTGCCACCGGGACAGGGAGTCGAGAGACCCAGTACTTC.

This clonotype has a count of ten or more. The chain employs TRBV29-1 and TRBJ1-4; 7 bases are a match to TRBD1. CDR1 and CDR2 from the germline V gene are SQVTM and ANQGSEA. J was trimmed by 3 bases and V by 6 bases; bases with no gene match: 4. The CDR3 loop spans 13 amino acids. DNA of the CDR3: TGCAGCGTCACGACAGGGTCTAATGAAAAACTGTTTTTT. Encoded protein: CSVTTGSNEKLFF.

This chain joins TRBV29-1 and TRBJ1-1, with TRBD1 matching 8 bases. J gave up 5 bases and V 8 bases, and 13 bases lay outside the gene matches. The CDR3 extends over 14 amino acids. Germline CDR1 is SQVTM and CDR2 is ANQGSEA. The CDR3 DNA sequence: TGCAGCCACATGAGGGACAGGAGTAGTACTGAAGCTTTCTTT. Protein: CSHMRDRSSTEAFF.

The CDR3 region is CSASNPRGDTQYF. In DNA form, the CDR3 reads TGCAGTGCTAGTAACCCCCGAGGGGATACGCAGTATTTT. This chain uses TRBV20-1 with TRBJ2-3; tentatively, D is TRBD2 (5 bases). CDR3 size: 13 residues. V lost 3 bases, J lost 6 bases, and 13 bases lay in between. Germline assignment: CDR1 DFQATT and CDR2 SNEGSKA (reference sequence).

The chain has TRBV4-3 and TRBJ2-3, with D hard to call. The CDR3 contains 11 residues. Germline V gene data show CDR1 as LGHNA and CDR2 as YSLEER. Deletions cut 0 bases from V and 8 bases from J, with 3 bases between. This CDR3 reads CASSQDTTQYF. The CDR3 nucleotides read TGCGCCAGCAGCCAAGATACTACGCAGTATTTT.

This rearrangement joins TRBV12-3 or TRBV12-4 to TRBJ2-5; D gene unclear. This CDR3 spans 13 amino acids. Trimming removed 6 bases at V and 3 bases at J, with 11 bases between. CDR3 region: CASRLGVEETQYF. The DNA of the CDR3 is TGTGCCAGCAGATTGGGTGTGGAAGAGACCCAGTACTTC.

The chain combines TRBV28 with TRBJ2-1, with 11 bases aligning to TRBD2. The CDR3 loop spans 13 amino acids. V shed 8 bases, J shed 7 bases, and the junction held 4 bases outside the gene matches. Germline CDR1 and CDR2: MDHEN and SYDVKM. The CDR3 here is CASGTSGVNEQFF. The CDR3 nucleotides read TGTGCCAGCGGGACTAGCGGTGTGAATGAGCAGTTCTTC. Full variable domain (missing parts from reference TRBV28 and TRBJ2-1): DVKVTQSSRYLVKRTGEKVFLECVQDMDHENMFWYRQDPGLGLRLIYFSYDVKMKEKGDIPEGYSVSREKKERFSLILESASTNQTSMYLCASGTSGVNEQFFGPGTRLTVL.

The J gene is TRBJ2-7, the V gene TRBV7-2; tentative D call: TRBD1 (5 bases). The CDR3 extends over 14 amino acids. Germline V gene sequence: CDR1 SGHTA, CDR2 FQGNSA. V gave up 7 bases and J gave up 6 bases, with 19 bases separating them. This CDR3 reads CASTWAQGTSEQYF. The CDR3, as DNA: TGTGCCAGCACGTGGGCGCAGGGAACCAGCGAGCAGTACTTC.

This chain links TRBV3-1 with TRBJ1-5; D unresolved. The CDR3 sequence is 13 residues long. V was pared by 1 base and J by 5 bases, with 6 bases between. Germline CDR1 reads LGHDT; CDR2 reads YNNKEL (reference sequence). CDR3 region: CASSQGGDQPQHF. CDR3 coding DNA: TGTGCCAGCAGCCAAGGAGGCGATCAGCCCCAGCATTTT. Full variable domain (rest looked up from reference TRBV3-1 and TRBJ1-5): DTAVSQTPKYLVTQMGNDKSIKCEQNLGHDTMYWYKQDSKKFLKIMFSYNNKELIINETVPNRFSPKSPDKAHLNLHINSLELGDSAVYFCASSQGGDQPQHFGDGTRLSIL.

The chain uses TRBV5-6 and TRBJ2-2; TRBD1 is a possible D gene (5 bases). V was clipped by 4 bases and J by 0 bases, with 13 bases between them. The CDR3 spans 16 residues. Germline lookup yields CDR1 SGHDT and CDR2 YYEEEE. The CDR3 sequence: CASSRPPGTNTGELFF. The CDR3 DNA follows: TGTGCCAGCAGCAGGCCTCCAGGGACGAACACCGGGGAGCTGTTTTTT.